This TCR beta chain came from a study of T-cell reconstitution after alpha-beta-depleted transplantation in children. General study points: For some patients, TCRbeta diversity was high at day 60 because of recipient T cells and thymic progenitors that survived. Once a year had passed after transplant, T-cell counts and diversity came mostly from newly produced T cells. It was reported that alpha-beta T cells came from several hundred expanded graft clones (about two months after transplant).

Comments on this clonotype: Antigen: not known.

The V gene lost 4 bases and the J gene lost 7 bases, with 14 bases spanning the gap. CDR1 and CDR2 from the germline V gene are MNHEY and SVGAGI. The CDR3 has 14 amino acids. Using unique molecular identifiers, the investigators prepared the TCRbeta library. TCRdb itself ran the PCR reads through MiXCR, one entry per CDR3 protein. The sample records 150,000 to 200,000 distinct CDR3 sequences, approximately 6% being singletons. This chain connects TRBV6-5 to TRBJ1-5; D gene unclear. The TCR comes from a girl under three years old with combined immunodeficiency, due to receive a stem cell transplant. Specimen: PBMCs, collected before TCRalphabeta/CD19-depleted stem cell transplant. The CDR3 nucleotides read TGTGCCAGCAGTTTAGGACTTTGGTCACAGCCCCAGCATTTT. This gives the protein CASSLGLWSQPQHF.